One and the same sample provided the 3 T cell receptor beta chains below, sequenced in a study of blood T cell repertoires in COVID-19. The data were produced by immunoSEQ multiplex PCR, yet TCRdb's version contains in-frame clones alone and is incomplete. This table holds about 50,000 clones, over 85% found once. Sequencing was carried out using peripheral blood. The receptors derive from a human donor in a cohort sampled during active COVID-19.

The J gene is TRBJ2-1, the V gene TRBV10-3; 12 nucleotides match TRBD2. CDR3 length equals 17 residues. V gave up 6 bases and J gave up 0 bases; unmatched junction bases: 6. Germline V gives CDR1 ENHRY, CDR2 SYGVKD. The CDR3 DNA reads TGTGCCATCAGCCGCCTAGCGGGAGGGAGCTCCTACAATGAGCAGTTCTTC. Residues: CAISRLAGGSSYNEQFF.

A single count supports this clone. This chain's CDR3 is CASPLMCLTGNTIYF. The CDR3 bases are TGTGCAAGTCCCTTAATGTGCCTAACTGGAAACACCATATATTTT. The genes are TRBV12-2 and TRBJ1-3. TRBV12-2 is annotated as a pseudogene. This CDR3 is built from 15 residues.

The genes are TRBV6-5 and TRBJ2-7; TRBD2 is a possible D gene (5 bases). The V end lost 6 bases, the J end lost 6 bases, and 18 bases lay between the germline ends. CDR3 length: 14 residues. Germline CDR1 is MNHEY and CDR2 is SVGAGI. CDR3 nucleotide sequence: TGTGCCAGCAGGTCACCGGGAAAGCTTTCCGAGCAGTACTTC. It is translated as CASRSPGKLSEQYF.